One T cell receptor (beta chain) is described in this entry. Its binding antigen is unknown. Base qualities were left out, and no much larger clone turns up one base away. Whole blood was collected in K2EDTA tubes by collaborating institutions according to the institutions' own protocols. Collaborator samples were shipped for TCRbeta analysis as frozen whole blood, isolated PBMCs, or DNA extracted from either sample type. The record originates from a study of blood T cell repertoires in COVID-19 (TCRdb year 2020). About the study as a whole: Collaborator samples came from the United States, Italy and Spain and covered acute and convalescent phases of COVID-19. The prospective study material was composed of cDNA or gDNA derived from T cells, B-cell-depleted T cells, or PBMCs. Deeply sampled blood TCRbeta repertoires from subjects exposed to, actively infected with, or recovered from COVID-19 were included in the dataset. The repertoires were made available in a free public database intended to serve as a resource for research on the immune response to SARS-CoV-2. The samples were drawn from the first 160 participants of the ongoing ImmuneRACE study and from 950 to 1,500 subjects provided by 6 global collaborators. A de-identified subject ID, COVID-19 status, age in years and sex were almost always included in the sample metadata. HLA class I and class II types, where available, came from metadata supplied by the sample provider rather than from assay-based typing.

From the cysteine through the phenylalanine, the CDR3 covers 14 amino acids. Solely the CDR3 DNA is kept, with 42 bases framed from the first base. Deletion took 2 bases off V and 5 bases off J, with a span of 9 bases between the germline ends. As encoded in the germline V gene (reference sequence), CDR1 is MNHEY while CDR2 is SMNVEV. Broad study findings and their caveats: How much clinical and demographic metadata was included differed by source and by participant, and the metadata was provided uncurated.

The immunoSEQ Assay, a bias-controlled multiplex PCR, was used to amplify TCRbeta CDR3 regions from genomic DNA. In the authors' own workflow: The number of nucleated cells in each sample was estimated by amplification of reference gene primers within the assay. To quantify the absolute abundance of each unique TCRbeta CDR3 rearrangement, sequence reads were collapsed and filtered. For each sample, productive Simpson clonality was calculated by taking the square root of Simpson's diversity index across productive rearrangements. The source is immuneACCESS, and TCRdb retained only in-frame sequences with V and J called. Part of the clones is not carried over; for the studies checked, unresolved V genes explain less than half of this, and the remainder is unexplained. V, J and clone size reflect that table, while D and trimming were determined from the DNA. Within this sample are some 120,000 clones, with around 86% of them counted one time only. The ten largest account for 25% to 30% of the sample.

Sequencing used peripheral blood. The sequence links TRBV27 to TRBJ2-2; 6 matching bases give a weak D call of TRBD1. The clonotype originates from a woman aged 80 or over with acute or convalescent COVID-19. The CDR3 reads as follows: CASSLRRGTGELFF. The sequenced DNA: TGTGCCAGCAGTTTACGAAGGGGGACCGGGGAGCTGTTTTTT.